What follows are 3 T cell receptor beta chains derived from one specimen sequenced in a study of cytomegalovirus exposure and HLA in healthy donors (dated by TCRdb to the late 2010s). Receptor amplification or capture employed the immunoSEQ multiplex PCR assay. The multiplex PCR relied on a mix of 60 forward primers for TCR Vbeta segments and 13 reverse primers for TCR Jbeta segments. The table comes from immuneACCESS by way of TCRdb, which keeps in-frame sequences with V and J called. Part of the clones is missing from these tables; in studies checked, under half for an unresolved V gene and the rest for unknown reasons. Across this sample there are about 130,000 clones, with roughly 80% seen only once. The ten largest account for approximately 7.8% of the sample. The sequencing sample was made of PBMCs. The receptors shown here come from a male donor in good health and CMV-seronegative.

The rearrangement links TRBV6-4 to TRBJ2-3, with 7 positions matching TRBD2. J gave up 0 bases and V 4 bases, and 1 base lay outside the gene matches. This CDR3 has 14 amino acids. Germline V gives CDR1 MRHNA, CDR2 SNTAGT. The CDR3 is CASSASGSTDTQYF. DNA of the CDR3: TGTGCCAGCAGTGCTAGCGGTAGCACAGATACGCAGTATTTT.

The chain joins TRBV6-4 to TRBJ2-1, with 8 bases identical to TRBD2. CDR3 length: 18 amino acids. Germline V lookup: CDR1 MRHNA, CDR2 SNTAGT. J gave up 0 bases and V 5 bases, and 12 bases lay outside the gene matches. In DNA, the CDR3 is TGTGCCAGCAGTTCTGGGGGGCGAGGACTAGCCTCCTACAATGAGCAGTTCTTC. Amino acid sequence: CASSSGGRGLASYNEQFF.

This clone was counted a single time. V usage is TRBV5-8 and J usage is TRBJ2-1; 9 bases map to TRBD2. This CDR3 is built from 18 residues. Germline V gene data show CDR1 as SGHTS and CDR2 as YDEGEE. V lost 2 bases and J lost 4; bases outside the gene matches: 13. The CDR3 bases are TGTGCCAGCAGCTTAATGAAGACCGGGACTAGCTTATACAATGAGCAGTTCTTC. Translated: CASSLMKTGTSLYNEQFF.